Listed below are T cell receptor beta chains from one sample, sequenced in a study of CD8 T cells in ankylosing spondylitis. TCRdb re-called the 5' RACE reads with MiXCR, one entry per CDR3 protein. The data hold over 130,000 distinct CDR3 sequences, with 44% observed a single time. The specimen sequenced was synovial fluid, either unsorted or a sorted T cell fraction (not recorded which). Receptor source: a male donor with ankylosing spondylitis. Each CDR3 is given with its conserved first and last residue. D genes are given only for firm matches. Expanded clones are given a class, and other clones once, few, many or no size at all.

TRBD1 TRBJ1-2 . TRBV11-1 CASSTLLRDRGLRPYGYTF TGTGCCAGCAGCACTCTTCTCCGGGACAGGGGATTACGGCCCTATGGCTACACCTTC
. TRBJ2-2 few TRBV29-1 CSARQVNTGELFF TGCAGCGCAAGACAGGTGAACACCGGGGAGCTGTTTTTT
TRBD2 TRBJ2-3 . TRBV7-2 CASSLAGTSGSTDTQYF TGTGCCAGCAGCTTAGCTGGGACTAGCGGAAGCACAGATACGCAGTATTTT
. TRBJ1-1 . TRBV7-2 CASGWLNTEAFF TGTGCCAGCGGGTGGCTGAACACTGAAGCTTTCTTT
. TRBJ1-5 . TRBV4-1 CASSQVPGASNQPQHF TGCGCCAGCAGCCAAGTTCCGGGGGCTAGCAATCAGCCCCAGCATTTT
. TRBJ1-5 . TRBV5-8 CASSLQGTQPQHF TGTGCCAGCAGCTTACAGGGAACTCAGCCCCAGCATTTT
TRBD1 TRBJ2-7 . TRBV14 CASSRNLCPGQVNEQYF TGTGCCAGCAGCCGCAACCTCTGCCCGGGACAGGTCAACGAGCAGTACTTC
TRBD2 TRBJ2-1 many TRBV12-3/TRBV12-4 CASSFNPSGRDEQFF TGTGCCAGCAGTTTCAACCCTAGCGGGAGGGATGAGCAGTTCTTC
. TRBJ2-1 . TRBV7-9 CASSSGETYNEQFF TGTGCCAGCAGCTCTGGGGAGACCTACAATGAGCAGTTCTTC
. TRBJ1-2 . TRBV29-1 CSVEDHRQGCGYTF TGCAGCGTTGAAGATCATAGGCAGGGCTGTGGCTACACCTTC
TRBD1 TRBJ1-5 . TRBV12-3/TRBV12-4 CASSFRTGFLQPQHF TGTGCCAGCAGTTTTCGGACAGGCTTTTTACAGCCCCAGCATTTT
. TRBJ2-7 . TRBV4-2 CASSQGPLARYEQYF TGTGCCAGCAGCCAGGGCCCCCTAGCGCGCTACGAGCAGTACTTC
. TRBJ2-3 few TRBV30 CAWSVLGADTQYF TGTGCCTGGAGTGTACTGGGGGCAGATACGCAGTATTTT
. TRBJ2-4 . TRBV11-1 CASSLTTWTGEDFAKNIQYF TGTGCCAGCAGCCTGACCACCTGGACGGGGGAGGATTTTGCCAAAAACATTCAGTACTTC
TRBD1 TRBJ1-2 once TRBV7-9 CASSPQGGDYGYTF TGTGCCAGCAGCCCCCAAGGGGGCGACTATGGCTACACCTTC
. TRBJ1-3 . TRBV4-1 CASSHSLASSGNTIYF TGCGCCAGCAGCCACTCCCTAGCCAGCTCTGGAAACACCATATATTTT
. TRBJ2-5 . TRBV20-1 CSARDGLEGTQYF TGCAGTGCTAGAGATGGGCTAGAGGGGACCCAGTACTTC
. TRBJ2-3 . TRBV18 CASSPPSHSQATDTQYF TGTGCCAGCTCACCACCTTCGCACTCTCAGGCCACAGATACGCAGTATTTT
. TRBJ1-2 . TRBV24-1 CATSDSEDPYGYTF TGTGCCACCAGTGATTCAGAGGATCCCTATGGCTACACCTTC
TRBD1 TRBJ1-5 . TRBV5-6 CASSQSDRVRGNQPQHF TGTGCCAGCAGCCAATCGGACAGGGTAAGAGGCAATCAGCCCCAGCATTTT
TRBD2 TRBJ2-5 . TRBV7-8 CASSLSFRSSGRLEETQYF TGTGCCAGCAGCTTATCTTTCAGATCTAGCGGGAGGCTGGAGGAGACCCAGTACTTC
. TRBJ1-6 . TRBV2 CASSFGSPLHF TGTGCCAGCAGTTTTGGATCACCCCTCCACTTT
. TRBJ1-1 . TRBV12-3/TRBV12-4 CASRKRGGTEAFF TGTGCCAGCAGAAAGAGAGGGGGCACTGAAGCTTTCTTT
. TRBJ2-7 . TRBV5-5 CASSLGAHEQYF TGTGCCAGCAGCTTGGGGGCCCACGAGCAGTACTTC
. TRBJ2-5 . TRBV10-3 CAISEGWNGAKETQYF TGTGCCATCAGTGAGGGGTGGAATGGCGCAAAGGAGACCCAGTACTTC
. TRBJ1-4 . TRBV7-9 CASSSSWVPTNEKLFF TGTGCCAGCAGCTCAAGTTGGGTGCCGACTAATGAAAAACTGTTTTTT
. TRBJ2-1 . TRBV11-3 CASTGWSYNEQFF TGTGCCAGTACCGGTTGGTCCTACAATGAGCAGTTCTTC
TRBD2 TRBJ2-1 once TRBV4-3 CASSQEASGYYNEQFF TGCGCCAGCAGCCAAGAAGCTAGCGGGTACTACAATGAGCAGTTCTTC
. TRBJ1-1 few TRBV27 CASSLSSGQNTEAFF TGTGCCAGCAGTTTATCATCCGGACAGAACACTGAAGCTTTCTTT
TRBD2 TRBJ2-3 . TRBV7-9 CASCPSGGGTDTQYF TGTGCCAGCTGCCCTAGCGGGGGAGGTACAGATACGCAGTATTTT
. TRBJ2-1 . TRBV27 CASSLWQESYNEQFF TGTGCCAGCAGTTTATGGCAGGAGTCCTACAATGAGCAGTTCTTC
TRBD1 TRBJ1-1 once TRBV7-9 CASSFDAYQGASTEAFF TGTGCCAGCAGCTTCGACGCCTATCAGGGGGCTAGTACTGAAGCTTTCTTT
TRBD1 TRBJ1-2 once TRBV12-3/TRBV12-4 CASGPERLRDRGYGYTF TGTGCCAGCGGCCCAGAACGGCTCCGTGACAGGGGCTATGGCTACACCTTC
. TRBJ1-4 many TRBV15 CATSRGATNEKLFF TGTGCCACCAGCAGAGGTGCAACTAATGAAAAACTGTTTTTT
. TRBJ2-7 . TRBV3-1 CASSQVPVPKTYEQYF TGTGCCAGCAGCCAAGTCCCCGTACCCAAGACCTACGAGCAGTACTTC
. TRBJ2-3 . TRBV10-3 CAISESVTVADTQYF TGTGCCATCAGTGAGTCTGTGACAGTGGCAGATACGCAGTATTTT
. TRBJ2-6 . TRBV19 CASSINGWAGLFSGANVLTF TGTGCCAGTAGTATTAATGGCTGGGCGGGTCTGTTCTCCGGGGCCAACGTCCTGACTTTC
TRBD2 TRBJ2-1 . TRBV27 CASSGGPSGGYNEQFF TGTGCCAGCAGTGGAGGTCCTAGCGGGGGGTACAATGAGCAGTTCTTC
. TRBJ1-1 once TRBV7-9 CASDVTAMNTEAFF TGTGCCAGCGACGTTACAGCCATGAACACTGAAGCTTTCTTT
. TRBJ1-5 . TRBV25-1 CASSGAGSIYNQPQHF TGTGCCAGCAGTGGGGCGGGGAGTATTTACAATCAGCCCCAGCATTTT
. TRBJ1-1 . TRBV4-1 CASSQGTANTEAFF TGCGCCAGCAGCCAAGGGACAGCTAACACTGAAGCTTTCTTT
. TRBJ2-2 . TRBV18 CASIVGWPGINPGELFF TGTGCCAGCATCGTGGGTTGGCCGGGGATTAACCCCGGGGAGCTGTTTTTT
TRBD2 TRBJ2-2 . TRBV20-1 CSARDIGLAGGPIRSTGELFF TGCAGTGCTAGAGATATTGGACTAGCGGGAGGGCCCATTCGATCAACCGGGGAGCTGTTTTTT
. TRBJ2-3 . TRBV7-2 CASSLVGPRSGDTQYF TGTGCCAGCAGCTTAGTAGGCCCCCGGAGCGGCGATACGCAGTATTTT
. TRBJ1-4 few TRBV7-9 CASSNQQGVYEKLFF TGTGCCAGCAGCAACCAACAGGGAGTGTATGAAAAACTGTTTTTT
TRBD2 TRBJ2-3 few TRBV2 CASSDAGGHLDTQYF TGTGCCAGCAGTGATGCGGGGGGGCACCTCGATACGCAGTATTTT
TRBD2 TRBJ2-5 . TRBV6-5 CASSYWGGYQETQYF TGTGCCAGCAGTTACTGGGGGGGGTACCAAGAGACCCAGTACTTC
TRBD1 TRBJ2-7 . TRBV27 CASSPQGDPYEQYF TGTGCCAGCAGTCCACAGGGGGACCCCTACGAGCAGTACTTC
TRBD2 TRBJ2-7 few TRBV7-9 CASSLVVGGRYEQYF TGTGCCAGCAGCTTAGTAGTGGGAGGGCGGTACGAGCAGTACTTC
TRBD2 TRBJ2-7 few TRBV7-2 CASSLGAAGAYEQYF TGTGCCAGCAGCTTAGGTGCAGCGGGAGCCTACGAGCAGTACTTC